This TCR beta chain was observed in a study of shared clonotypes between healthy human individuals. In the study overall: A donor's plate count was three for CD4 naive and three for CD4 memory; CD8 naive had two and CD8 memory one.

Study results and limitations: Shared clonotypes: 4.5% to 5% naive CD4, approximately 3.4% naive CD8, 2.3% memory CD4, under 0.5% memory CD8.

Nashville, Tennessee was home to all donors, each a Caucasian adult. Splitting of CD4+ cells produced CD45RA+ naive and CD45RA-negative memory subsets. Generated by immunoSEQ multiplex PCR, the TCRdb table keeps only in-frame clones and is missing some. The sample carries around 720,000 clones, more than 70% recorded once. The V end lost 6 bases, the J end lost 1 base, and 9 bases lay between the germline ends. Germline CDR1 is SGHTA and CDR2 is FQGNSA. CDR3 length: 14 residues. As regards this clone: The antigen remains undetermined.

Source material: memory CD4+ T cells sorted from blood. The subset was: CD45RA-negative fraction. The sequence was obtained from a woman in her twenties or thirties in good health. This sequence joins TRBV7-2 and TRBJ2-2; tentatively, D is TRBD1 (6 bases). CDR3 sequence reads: CASRLGQNTGELFF. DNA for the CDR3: TGTGCCAGCAGGCTGGGACAGAACACCGGGGAGCTGTTTTTT. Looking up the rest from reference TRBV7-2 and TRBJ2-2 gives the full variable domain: GAGVSQSPSNKVTEKGKDVELRCDPISGHTALYWYRQSLGQGLEFLIYFQGNSAPDKSGLPSDRFSAERTGGSVSTLTIQRTQQEDSAVYLCASRLGQNTGELFFGEGSRLTVL.